A selection of T cell receptor beta chains follows, all from one sample in a study of blood T cell repertoires in COVID-19. Sequencing used immunoSEQ multiplex PCR; TCRdb keeps in-frame clones, though not all of them. The sample records about 250,000 clones, roughly nine tenths being singletons. Specimen: peripheral blood. The receptors were gathered from a man aged 18-30 years with active or convalescent COVID-19. Each CDR3 is given with its conserved first and last residue.

cdr3_length v_call cdr3_aa
16 TRBV5-1 CASSLPQGQVNEKLFF
15 TRBV11-2 CASSLDTASSYEQYF
15 TRBV18 CASSKRERATGELFF
16 TRBV4-3 CASSQGMDRVTDTQYF
15 TRBV6-5 CASSHGTGRSYEQYF
17 TRBV12-5 CASGGGTTGPVFYEQYF
10 TRBV6-6 CASSSREQFF
15 TRBV4-1 CASSQDPQGWTEAFF
14 TRBV7-2 CASSLKTGGNEQYF
13 TRBV7-2 CASSFPPTYEQYF
10 TRBV29-1 CSGQNTEAFF
14 TRBV5-1 CASSFVDRGNEQFF
15 TRBV5-1 CASSPRGDFLGGYTF
15 TRBV28 CASSFQAPTNEKLFF
13 TRBV29-1 CSVEDRGVPVLTF
18 TRBV15 CATSRDPLAGGVNTEAFF
16 TRBV4-3 CASSLGPQSGTDTQYF
15 TRBV7-2 CASSRLGGLADTQYF
13 TRBV18 CASSRDRHYGYTF
17 TRBV27 CASSLTSGGAMYNEQFF
13 TRBV15 CATSRTDTSEAFF
16 TRBV6-5 CASSYGVGTYAAEAFF
18 TRBV12-5 CASGFFVGALGNTGELFF
12 TRBV12-3/TRBV12-4 CASSVSHTEAFF
15 TRBV27 CASGQAQLKNYGYTF
18 TRBV13 CASSSRTSGGGSTDTQYF
15 TRBV5-1 CASSLGGTSTGELFF
12 TRBV9 CASSGDTRELFF
13 TRBV5-6 CASSRDSFYEQYF
16 TRBV13 CASSSPGLNFHYGYTF
15 TRBV3-1/TRBV3-2 CASSQEGVGADTQYF
17 TRBV28 CASSPLSAGRDSDTQYF
15 TRBV7-2 CASSRGQVGNYGYTF
17 TRBV7-7 CASSLVRGSGGNTEAFF
12 TRBV29-1 CSVGAFEAEAFF
15 TRBV6-5 CASSYGTGVNSPLHF
13 TRBV27 CASREIAADTQYF
12 TRBV28 CASSLNTHGYTF
15 TRBV11-2 CAGTRRGENTGELFF